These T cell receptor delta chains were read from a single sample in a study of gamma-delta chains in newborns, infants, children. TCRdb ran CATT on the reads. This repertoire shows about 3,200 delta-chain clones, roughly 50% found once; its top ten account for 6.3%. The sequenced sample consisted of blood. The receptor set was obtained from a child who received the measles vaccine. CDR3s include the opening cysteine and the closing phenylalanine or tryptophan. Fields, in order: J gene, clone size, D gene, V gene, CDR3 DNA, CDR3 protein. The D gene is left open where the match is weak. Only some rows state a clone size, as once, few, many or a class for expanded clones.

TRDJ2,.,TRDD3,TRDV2,TGTTCCTGTGACAAACTGGGGGATCTACTGACAGCACAACTCTTCTTT,CSCDKLGDLLTAQLFF
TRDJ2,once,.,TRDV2,TGTGCCTGTGACACGATGGGGGCTTTGACAGCACAACTCTTCTTT,CACDTMGALTAQLFF
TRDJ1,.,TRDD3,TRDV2,TGTGCCTGTGACACCGTGAGCTTCGAGGGACTGGGGGATACTTGGGGGTACAGCGATAAACTCATCTTT,CACDTVSFEGLGDTWGYSDKLIF
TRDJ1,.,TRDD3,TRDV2,TGTGCCTGTGACACAGTTGACATTGGGGGATACGCAGAGTACACCGATAAACTCATCTTT,CACDTVDIGGYAEYTDKLIF
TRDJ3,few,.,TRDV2,TGTGCCTGTGACACGGGGGCTGCTTTTAGCTCCTGGGACACCCGACAGATGTTTTTC,CACDTGAAFSSWDTRQMFF
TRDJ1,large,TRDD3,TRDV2,TGTGCCTGTGACGTCTATAAATCTGGGGGATACTGGGACCGTAAACTCATCTTT,CACDVYKSGGYWDRKLIF
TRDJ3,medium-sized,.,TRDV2,TGTGCCTGTGACACGATGGGTGTTAGCTCCTGGGACACCCGACAGATGTTTTTC,CACDTMGVSSWDTRQMFF
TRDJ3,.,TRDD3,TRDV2,TGTGCCTGTGACACCGCTGGGGGGTACAGCTCCTGGGACACCCGACAGATGTTTTTC,CACDTAGGYSSWDTRQMFF
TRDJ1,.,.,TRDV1,TGTGCTCTTGGGGAGGAGATCCTCGCCCTTGGGCGCTCTATTAAGGGGAGGTACACCGATAAACTCATCTTT,CALGEEILALGRSIKGRYTDKLIF
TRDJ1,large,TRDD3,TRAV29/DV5,TGTGCAGCAAGTAAAGGTATTGCTGGGGGATACGGTAAACTCATCTTT,CAASKGIAGGYGKLIF
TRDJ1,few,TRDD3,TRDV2,TGTGCCTGTGACACTGTCCACGGACTGGGGGATGTGGGGTACACCGATAAACTCATCTTT,CACDTVHGLGDVGYTDKLIF
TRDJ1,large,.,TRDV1,TGTGCTCTTGGGGAACTGGGCCTTCCCGACTACTGGGGAGAGATCACCGATAAACTCATCTTT,CALGELGLPDYWGEITDKLIF
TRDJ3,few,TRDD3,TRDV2,TGTGCCTGTGACACTGGGGGATACTCCTGGGACACCCGACAGATGTTTTTC,CACDTGGYSWDTRQMFF
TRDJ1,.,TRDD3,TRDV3,TGTGCCTTTAGTCCCTCTACTCTGGGGGGTTACACCGATAAACTCATCTTT,CAFSPSTLGGYTDKLIF
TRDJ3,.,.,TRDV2,TGTGCCTGTGACCCTGCTGGGGCCTCCTCCTGGGACACCCGACAGATGTTTTTC,CACDPAGASSWDTRQMFF
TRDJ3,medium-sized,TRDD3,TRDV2,TGTGCCTGTGACACTGGGGGGATTTTACCCTCCTGGGACACCCGACAGATGTTTTTC,CACDTGGILPSWDTRQMFF
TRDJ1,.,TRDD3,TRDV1,TGTGCTCTTGGGGAACCGATACCTACTGGGGGATCGTACACCGATAGACTCATCTTT,CALGEPIPTGGSYTDRLIF
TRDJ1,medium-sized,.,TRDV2,TGTGCCTGTGACACTCTATCTTACACCGATAAACTCATCTTT,CACDTLSYTDKLIF
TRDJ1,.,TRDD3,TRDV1,TGTGCTCTTGGGGAACCCTCGGCCTTCCCACTCTGGGGGACGTACACCGATAAACTCATCTTT,CALGEPSAFPLWGTYTDKLIF
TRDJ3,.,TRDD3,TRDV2,TGTGCCTGTGACATCGTAAACTGGGGGATGGACCACTCCTGGGACACCCGACAGATGTTTTTC,CACDIVNWGMDHSWDTRQMFF
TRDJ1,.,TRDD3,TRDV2,TGTGCCTGTGACCCCCTACTGGGGGATACGCGGGGTCCCGATAAACTCATCTTT,CACDPLLGDTRGPDKLIF
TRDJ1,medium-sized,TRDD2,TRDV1,TGTGCTCTTGGGGTACGATTTTTCCTACCGGTTTACTCCGGTCCTTCTACCGATAAACTCATCTTT,CALGVRFFLPVYSGPSTDKLIF
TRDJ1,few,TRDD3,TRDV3,TGTGCCTCCTACTTCACTTCGAACTGGGGGATACGACCCGATAAACTCATCTTT,CASYFTSNWGIRPDKLIF
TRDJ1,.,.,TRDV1,TGTGCTCTTGGGGAAGGAAGTGGGGGCTCACTCATCTTT,CALGEGSGGSLIF
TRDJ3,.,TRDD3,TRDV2,TGTGCCTGTGACACTTTACTGGGGGATACTGACGGCTCCTGGGACACCCGACAGATGTTTTTC,CACDTLLGDTDGSWDTRQMFF
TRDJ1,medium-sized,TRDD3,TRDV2,TGTGCCTGTGACACGGTCGGGCTGGGGGCCGACACCGATAAACTCATCTTT,CACDTVGLGADTDKLIF
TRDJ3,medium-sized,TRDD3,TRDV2,TGTGCCTGTGACGTACTGGGGGATAACTCCTGGGACACCCGACAGATGTTTTTC,CACDVLGDNSWDTRQMFF
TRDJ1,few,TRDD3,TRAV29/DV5,TGTGCAGCAAGCGCGTCGTACTGGGGGATACGGGGCACCGATAAACTCATCTTT,CAASASYWGIRGTDKLIF
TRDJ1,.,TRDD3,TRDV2,TGTGCCTGTGACACCGTTGGGATACCGAAGTTAGTGGCCGATAAACTCATCTTT,CACDTVGIPKLVADKLIF
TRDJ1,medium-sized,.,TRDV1,TGTGCTCTTGGGGAACTTGGCGACGTTGGATTCGATAAACTCATCTTT,CALGELGDVGFDKLIF
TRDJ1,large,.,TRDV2,TGTGCCTGTGACATTCTTCCTCCTTCTCGTGTACTGGGGGCCTTCCTCACCGATAAACTCATCTTT,CACDILPPSRVLGAFLTDKLIF
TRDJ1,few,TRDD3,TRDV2,TGTGCCTGTGACAAAATTCTTACTGGGGGATACAAGACCGATAAACTCATCTTT,CACDKILTGGYKTDKLIF
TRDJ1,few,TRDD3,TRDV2,TGTGCCTGTGACACCCTACTTACGACTGGGGGCCTAAACACCGATAAACTCATCTTT,CACDTLLTTGGLNTDKLIF
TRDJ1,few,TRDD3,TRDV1,TGTGCTCTTGGGAATCCTCTACTGGGGGATACGGCCGATAAACTCATCTTT,CALGNPLLGDTADKLIF
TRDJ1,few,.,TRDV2,TGTGCCTGTGACGTCTGGGGCGTCTACGATAAACTCATCTTT,CACDVWGVYDKLIF
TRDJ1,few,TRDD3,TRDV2,TGTGCCTGTGACTCCATTCCTCTGGGAGGTACTGGGGGATACGCTGGTCCCGATAAACTCATCTTT,CACDSIPLGGTGGYAGPDKLIF
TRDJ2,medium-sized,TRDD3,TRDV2,TGTGCCTGTGACCTACTGGGGGATACGCGAAAAGCACAACTCTTCTTT,CACDLLGDTRKAQLFF
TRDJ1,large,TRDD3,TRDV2,TGTGCCTGTGACACGCTAAACTGGGGGATACTGGGGTACACCGATAAACTCATCTTT,CACDTLNWGILGYTDKLIF
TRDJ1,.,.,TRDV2,TGTGCCTGTGACACCTTGGGGCCCCGAGAGGGGGACGACACCGATAAACTCATCTTT,CACDTLGPREGDDTDKLIF
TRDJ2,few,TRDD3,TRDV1,TGTGCTCTTGGGGAACGGGTTGATCCCTCCAACTACTGGGGGATACGCGGGGGTTTGACAGCACAACTCTTCTTT,CALGERVDPSNYWGIRGGLTAQLFF
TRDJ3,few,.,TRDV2,TGTGCCTGTGACACCGTACTGAGTCGCTCCTGGGACACCCGACAGATGTTTTTC,CACDTVLSRSWDTRQMFF